Shown below are 16 T cell receptor beta chains from a single sample sequenced in a study of T-cell reconstitution after alpha-beta-depleted transplantation in children (dated by TCRdb to about 2016). The library was generated by PCR. The sequencer listed for this sample is Illumina HiSeq 2500. Molecular barcoding was employed in the preparation of TCR libraries, with unique molecular identifiers being used to normalize TCRbeta repertoire quantification. Using fastp trimming at Q25 and MiXCR clonotype assembly, TCRdb reanalyzed the public sequencing data and kept in-frame beta chains. When rows share a CDR3 protein, they turn into one entry using the most common DNA and genes. Counted in this sample were 490,000 or so distinct CDR3 sequences; under 15% of them appeared once. The ten biggest clones cover roughly 5.4% of the sample. The source material was PBMCs from the stem cell graft donor, sampled from the stem cell graft. The receptors stem from a human donor who donated a stem cell graft to a child with combined immunodeficiency.

This clonotype was seen a few times. The chain joins TRBV30 to TRBJ1-2; no firm D call. The length of the CDR3 is 13 residues. V shed 0 bases and J shed 7 bases, with 12 bases lying between them. Per the germline V gene, CDR1 is GTSNPN and CDR2 is SVGIG (reference sequence). The CDR3 spells CAWSVGTVSGYTF. CDR3 sequence (DNA): TGTGCCTGGAGTGTCGGCACAGTGAGTGGCTACACCTTC.

The V call is TRBV27, the J call TRBJ2-7; 10 nucleotides line up with TRBD1. Trimming took 3 bases from V and 3 from J; bases not matched to a gene: 5. Germline values: CDR1 MNHEY, CDR2 SMNVEV (reference sequence). The CDR3 has 15 amino acids. This CDR3 reads CASSFRGQGVYEQYF. DNA of the CDR3: TGTGCCAGCAGTTTCCGCGGACAGGGGGTCTACGAGCAGTACTTC.

This clonotype was found a few times. V and J are TRBV20-1 and TRBJ2-3; D unclear. The V end was cut by 6 bases, the J end by 13 bases, with 14 bases between. The CDR3 is 10 amino acids. Germline CDR1 DFQATT, CDR2 SNEGSKA (reference sequence). Here the CDR3 reads CSAGTTKKYF. CDR3 nucleotides: TGCAGTGCCGGAACGACCAAGAAGTATTTT.

V gene TRBV12-3 or TRBV12-4 combines with J gene TRBJ2-7, with 9 positions matching TRBD2. V lost 6 bases, J lost 0 bases, and 6 bases stayed unmatched. This CDR3 region has 15 residues. The CDR3 nucleotides are TGTGCCAGCAGCATAGCGGGAGAGGTCTCCTACGAGCAGTACTTC. It codes for CASSIAGEVSYEQYF.

The chain is built from TRBV7-2 and TRBJ2-1, with 10 bases aligning to TRBD2. The CDR3 loop spans 17 amino acids. The V segment lost 0 bases and the J segment 3 bases; nucleotides outside the gene matches: 5. Per the germline V gene, CDR1 is SGHTA and CDR2 is FQGNSA. CDR3 loop: CASSLARQRGGYNEQFF. The CDR3 region has the DNA TGTGCCAGCAGCTTAGCGCGACAGCGGGGGGGCTACAATGAGCAGTTCTTC.

This clonotype showed up just once. This chain joins TRBV10-3 and TRBJ2-3; the D gene is possibly TRBD1 (6 bases). V was clipped by 5 bases and J by 2 bases, with 11 bases between them. Per germline, CDR1 ENHRY and CDR2 SYGVKD. CDR3 length: 14 residues. This CDR3 is CAISKQGSTDTQYF. The CDR3 coding sequence is TGTGCCATCAGTAAACAGGGTTCCACAGATACGCAGTATTTT.

This chain uses TRBV12-3 or TRBV12-4 with TRBJ2-1; 7 nucleotides line up with TRBD1. The ends lost 5 bases at V and 5 bases at J; junction bases unmatched: 9. This CDR3 has 15 amino acids. CDR3 loop: CASSEKQGPHNEQFF. Here the CDR3 DNA reads TGTGCCAGCAGTGAAAAACAGGGGCCTCACAATGAGCAGTTCTTC.

A few counts support this clonotype. Mismatch with germline at one junction end may stem from a read error. The chain joins TRBV6-6 to TRBJ1-2; no clear D. Looked up from germline, CDR1 is MNHNY and CDR2 is SVGAGI (reference sequence). The CDR3 runs to 13 residues. The CDR3 sequence is CASSYSNPTHGHF. Written as DNA, the CDR3 is TGTGCCAGCAGTTACTCGAATCCGACCCATGGCCATTTC.

The chain carries TRBV20-1 and TRBJ2-7, with 7 bases identical to TRBD1. V shed 6 bases and J 4 bases; nucleotides not matched to a gene: 12. The CDR3 covers 14 residues. Per the germline V gene, CDR1 is DFQATT and CDR2 is SNEGSKA (reference sequence). CDR3 nucleotide sequence: TGCAGTGCGACCACCCGGGACAGTGTGTACGAGCAGTACTTC. Protein product: CSATTRDSVYEQYF.

This clonotype has just a few counts. This chain joins TRBV5-1 and TRBJ1-1; TRBD1 aligns across 8 bases. From germline, CDR1 is SGHRS and CDR2 YFSETQ. The ends lost 0 bases at V and 5 bases at J; junction bases unmatched: 6. The CDR3 has 15 residues. The CDR3 spells CASSLGVQGGTEAFF. The DNA for the CDR3 is TGCGCCAGCAGCTTGGGGGTACAGGGGGGAACTGAAGCTTTCTTT.

This chain joins TRBV10-3 and TRBJ2-5; weak D call: TRBD1 (5 bases). Trimming took off 8 bases at V and 3 bases at J, with 13 bases between the two ends. Per germline, CDR1 ENHRY and CDR2 SYGVKD. The CDR3 sequence is 13 residues long. The CDR3 coding sequence is TGTGCCATCGCCCAGGGTGGCGAAGAGACCCAGTACTTC. Translating it yields CAIAQGGEETQYF.

The V gene is TRBV28, the J gene TRBJ2-1; D is perhaps TRBD1 or TRBD2 (6 bases each). There are 13 residues in the CDR3. V was clipped by 9 bases and J by 5 bases, with 14 bases between them. Germline CDR1 MDHEN, CDR2 SYDVKM. CDR3 in DNA: TGTGCCAGTACAAAGGGGGGCCACAATGAGCAGTTCTTC. This sequence encodes CASTKGGHNEQFF. Full variable domain (missing parts from reference TRBV28 and TRBJ2-1): DVKVTQSSRYLVKRTGEKVFLECVQDMDHENMFWYRQDPGLGLRLIYFSYDVKMKEKGDIPEGYSVSREKKERFSLILESASTNQTSMYLCASTKGGHNEQFFGPGTRLTVL.

A few counts support this clonotype. The chain links TRBV9 to TRBJ1-1, with a tentative D call TRBD1 (6 bases). The CDR3 loop spans 14 amino acids. Trimming took off 0 bases at V and 5 bases at J, with 11 bases between the two ends. Germline V gives CDR1 SGDLS, CDR2 YYNGEE. CDR3 nucleotides: TGTGCCAGCAGCGTAGGTGGGGGCAGGACTGAAGCTTTCTTT. Amino acid sequence: CASSVGGGRTEAFF.

The chain recombines TRBV6-1 with TRBJ2-1; 9 bases are shared with TRBD2. This CDR3 is built from 16 residues. Germline V gene sequence: CDR1 MNHNS, CDR2 SASEGT. The V segment lost 1 base and the J segment 4 bases; nucleotides outside the gene matches: 5. The CDR3 sequence: CASSEEAGGPYNEQFF. CDR3 coding DNA: TGTGCCAGCAGTGAAGAGGCGGGAGGGCCTTACAATGAGCAGTTCTTC.

The chain carries TRBV7-2 and TRBJ2-7; the D gene is possibly TRBD1 (6 bases). Trimming pared 6 bases from V and 7 bases from J, leaving 16 bases between. Per the germline V gene, CDR1 is SGHTA and CDR2 is FQGNSA. The CDR3 has 13 amino acids. CDR3: CASSPDRWREQYF. In DNA form, the CDR3 reads TGTGCCAGCAGTCCGGACAGATGGAGGGAGCAGTACTTC.

A few counts support this clonotype. The chain couples TRBV29-1 to TRBJ2-1, with 7 bases that match TRBD1. Trimming took 0 bases from V and 7 from J; bases not matched to a gene: 12. The CDR3 is made up of 16 amino acids. Germline CDR1 SQVTM, CDR2 ANQGSEA. The CDR3 region is CSVEDLPDRRTNEQFF. CDR3 nucleotides: TGCAGCGTTGAAGATCTGCCGGACAGGCGGACAAATGAGCAGTTCTTC.